The rows below give T cell receptor beta chains drawn from one sample of a study of patients and donors after allogeneic stem cell transplantation. Each CDR3 protein is one row after TCRdb ran MiXCR on the RT-PCR reads. The sample carries approximately 20,000 distinct CDR3 sequences, about 5% recorded once. Sequencing used blood, either unsorted or a sorted T cell fraction (not recorded which). The receptors were gathered from a human donor who was either an allogeneic HSCT recipient or a stem cell or donor lymphocyte infusion donor (not recorded which). It is not recorded whose cells these are; they may come from a transplant donor. CDR3s include the opening cysteine and the closing phenylalanine or tryptophan. The order of the fields is D gene, V gene, clone size, J gene, CDR3 protein, CDR3 DNA. D genes are given only for firm matches. The listing skips clone size in some rows; elsewhere it reads once, few, many or a size class.

d_call: .; v_call: TRBV7-9; clone_size: many; j_call: TRBJ2-7; cdr3_aa: CASSLAFGFEQYF; cdr3_nt: TGTGCCAGCAGCTTAGCCTTTGGTTTCGAGCAGTACTTC
d_call: TRBD1; v_call: TRBV5-5; clone_size: many; j_call: TRBJ1-2; cdr3_aa: CASSIRTGGSFYGYTF; cdr3_nt: TGTGCCAGCAGCATAAGGACAGGGGGATCCTTCTATGGCTACACCTTC
d_call: .; v_call: TRBV7-9; clone_size: .; j_call: TRBJ2-1; cdr3_aa: CASSIYQDRSSYNEQFF; cdr3_nt: TGTGCCAGCAGCATCTATCAAGACAGGAGCTCCTACAATGAGCAGTTCTTC
d_call: .; v_call: TRBV7-8; clone_size: many; j_call: TRBJ1-1; cdr3_aa: CASSWTVNTEAFF; cdr3_nt: TGTGCCAGCAGCTGGACGGTTAACACTGAAGCTTTCTTT
d_call: .; v_call: TRBV28; clone_size: few; j_call: TRBJ1-2; cdr3_aa: CASSPPVGGADYGYTF; cdr3_nt: TGTGCCAGCAGCCCCCCCGTGGGGGGCGCGGACTATGGCTACACCTTC
d_call: .; v_call: TRBV7-9; clone_size: many; j_call: TRBJ1-2; cdr3_aa: CASSHRAGRGYTF; cdr3_nt: TGTGCCAGCAGCCACAGGGCCGGGAGGGGCTACACCTTC
d_call: .; v_call: TRBV24-1; clone_size: many; j_call: TRBJ2-3; cdr3_aa: CATSGSTGADTQYF; cdr3_nt: TGTGCCACCAGTGGAAGTACGGGGGCAGATACGCAGTATTTT
d_call: TRBD2; v_call: TRBV3-1; clone_size: few; j_call: TRBJ2-3; cdr3_aa: CASSQAAGGSTDTQYF; cdr3_nt: TGTGCCAGCAGCCAAGCGGCGGGAGGCTCCACAGATACGCAGTATTTT
d_call: TRBD2; v_call: TRBV2; clone_size: many; j_call: TRBJ2-1; cdr3_aa: CASSERRTSGGWNEQFF; cdr3_nt: TGTGCCAGCAGTGAACGTAGAACTAGCGGGGGTTGGAATGAGCAGTTCTTC
d_call: TRBD1; v_call: TRBV7-9; clone_size: many; j_call: TRBJ2-3; cdr3_aa: CASSTHRGHWGLDTQYF; cdr3_nt: TGTGCCAGCAGCACCCACAGGGGCCACTGGGGGTTGGATACGCAGTATTTT
d_call: TRBD1; v_call: TRBV6-1; clone_size: many; j_call: TRBJ1-1; cdr3_aa: CASSTKDRGLTEAFF; cdr3_nt: TGTGCCAGCAGTACCAAGGACAGGGGGCTCACTGAAGCTTTCTTT
d_call: TRBD2; v_call: TRBV12-3/TRBV12-4; clone_size: few; j_call: TRBJ2-1; cdr3_aa: CASKDTSGGNNEQFF; cdr3_nt: TGTGCCAGCAAAGACACTAGCGGGGGAAACAATGAGCAGTTCTTC
d_call: .; v_call: TRBV27; clone_size: many; j_call: TRBJ2-7; cdr3_aa: CASSFWTAVNEQYF; cdr3_nt: TGTGCCAGCAGTTTCTGGACGGCGGTCAACGAGCAGTACTTC
d_call: TRBD1; v_call: TRBV23-1; clone_size: few; j_call: TRBJ1-6; cdr3_aa: CASSTGGNSPLHF; cdr3_nt: TGCGCCAGCAGTACAGGGGGGAATTCACCCCTCCACTTT
d_call: .; v_call: TRBV20-1; clone_size: few; j_call: TRBJ1-1; cdr3_aa: CSARDQLGRVGNTEAFF; cdr3_nt: TGCAGTGCTAGAGATCAACTGGGCAGGGTTGGGAACACTGAAGCTTTCTTT
d_call: TRBD1; v_call: TRBV28; clone_size: many; j_call: TRBJ1-6; cdr3_aa: CASSWGQGGSSPLHF; cdr3_nt: TGTGCCAGCAGTTGGGGACAGGGAGGTAGTTCACCCCTCCACTTT
d_call: .; v_call: TRBV28; clone_size: many; j_call: TRBJ1-6; cdr3_aa: CASSFDESYSPLHF; cdr3_nt: TGTGCCAGCAGTTTTGACGAGAGTTATTCACCCCTCCACTTT
d_call: TRBD1; v_call: TRBV5-1; clone_size: medium-sized; j_call: TRBJ2-3; cdr3_aa: CASSQGDSHSTDTQYF; cdr3_nt: TGCGCCAGCAGCCAAGGGGACAGTCACAGCACAGATACGCAGTATTTT
d_call: .; v_call: TRBV10-3; clone_size: .; j_call: TRBJ1-2; cdr3_aa: CAIGTAGDYGYTF; cdr3_nt: TGTGCCATCGGAACAGCAGGCGACTATGGCTACACCTTC
d_call: .; v_call: TRBV20-1; clone_size: many; j_call: TRBJ1-1; cdr3_aa: CSAERGGAIAEAFF; cdr3_nt: TGCAGTGCTGAGAGAGGGGGGGCGATTGCTGAAGCTTTCTTT
d_call: TRBD2; v_call: TRBV19; clone_size: many; j_call: TRBJ2-7; cdr3_aa: CASSRIAGYEQYF; cdr3_nt: TGTGCCAGTAGTAGGATAGCGGGTTACGAGCAGTACTTC
d_call: .; v_call: TRBV5-6; clone_size: many; j_call: TRBJ1-1; cdr3_aa: CASSYGALRDTEAFF; cdr3_nt: TGTGCCAGCAGCTACGGAGCCCTGCGGGACACTGAAGCTTTCTTT
d_call: TRBD1; v_call: TRBV14; clone_size: many; j_call: TRBJ1-5; cdr3_aa: CASSQEEGQVYSNQPQHF; cdr3_nt: TGTGCCAGCAGCCAAGAAGAGGGACAGGTCTATAGCAATCAGCCCCAGCATTTT
d_call: .; v_call: TRBV7-9; clone_size: .; j_call: TRBJ2-5; cdr3_aa: CASSFTSWGAGETQYF; cdr3_nt: TGTGCCAGCAGCTTCACTAGCTGGGGGGCGGGTGAGACCCAGTACTTC
d_call: .; v_call: TRBV7-9; clone_size: medium-sized; j_call: TRBJ1-5; cdr3_aa: CASSLDSNQPQHF; cdr3_nt: TGTGCCAGCAGCTTAGATAGCAATCAGCCCCAGCATTTT
d_call: .; v_call: TRBV7-6; clone_size: many; j_call: TRBJ1-6; cdr3_aa: CASSLGPAALNSPLHF; cdr3_nt: TGTGCCAGCAGCTTAGGACCGGCCGCGCTTAATTCACCCCTCCACTTT
d_call: TRBD1; v_call: TRBV5-1; clone_size: many; j_call: TRBJ2-5; cdr3_aa: CASSLSPGTGEIARETQYF; cdr3_nt: TGCGCCAGCAGCTTATCTCCCGGGACAGGGGAAATTGCTAGAGAGACCCAGTACTTC
d_call: TRBD2; v_call: TRBV10-1; clone_size: few; j_call: TRBJ2-3; cdr3_aa: CASSVSSGGTDTQYF; cdr3_nt: TGCGCCAGCAGTGTTTCTAGCGGGGGAACAGATACGCAGTATTTT
d_call: TRBD1; v_call: TRBV5-1; clone_size: few; j_call: TRBJ2-3; cdr3_aa: CASSGGQGGTDTQYF; cdr3_nt: TGCGCCAGCAGCGGGGGACAGGGGGGGACAGATACGCAGTATTTT
d_call: .; v_call: TRBV19; clone_size: many; j_call: TRBJ1-1; cdr3_aa: CASSMVGPADTEAFF; cdr3_nt: TGTGCCAGTAGTATGGTCGGACCTGCGGACACTGAAGCTTTCTTT
d_call: .; v_call: TRBV2; clone_size: many; j_call: TRBJ1-1; cdr3_aa: CASHSEGNTEAFF; cdr3_nt: TGTGCCAGCCATTCAGAGGGGAACACTGAAGCTTTCTTT
d_call: TRBD2; v_call: TRBV6-5; clone_size: many; j_call: TRBJ2-1; cdr3_aa: CASSWGLAGDNEQFF; cdr3_nt: TGTGCCAGCAGTTGGGGGCTAGCGGGGGACAATGAGCAGTTCTTC
d_call: .; v_call: TRBV24-1; clone_size: many; j_call: TRBJ1-2; cdr3_aa: CATSSEEGYTF; cdr3_nt: TGTGCCACCAGTTCAGAAGAAGGCTACACCTTC
d_call: .; v_call: TRBV6-1; clone_size: .; j_call: TRBJ1-1; cdr3_aa: CASSEALRNTEAFF; cdr3_nt: TGTGCCAGCAGTGAAGCCCTAAGGAACACTGAAGCTTTCTTT
d_call: TRBD2; v_call: TRBV11-2; clone_size: many; j_call: TRBJ2-7; cdr3_aa: CASSPLADVYEQYF; cdr3_nt: TGTGCCAGCAGCCCCCTAGCGGACGTCTACGAGCAGTACTTC
d_call: .; v_call: TRBV4-1; clone_size: many; j_call: TRBJ1-1; cdr3_aa: CASSLAPPGQNTEAFF; cdr3_nt: TGCGCCAGCAGCCTAGCCCCCCCGGGACAAAACACTGAAGCTTTCTTT
d_call: .; v_call: TRBV20-1; clone_size: many; j_call: TRBJ2-5; cdr3_aa: CSARDQGRVLQETQYF; cdr3_nt: TGCAGTGCTAGAGATCAGGGCAGGGTCCTCCAAGAGACCCAGTACTTC
d_call: TRBD1; v_call: TRBV11-1; clone_size: medium-sized; j_call: TRBJ1-5; cdr3_aa: CASSPGTGERYGNQPQHF; cdr3_nt: TGTGCCAGCAGCCCCGGGACAGGGGAGAGATATGGCAATCAGCCCCAGCATTTT
d_call: .; v_call: TRBV9; clone_size: few; j_call: TRBJ1-1; cdr3_aa: CASSTKGGNTEAFF; cdr3_nt: TGTGCCAGCAGCACAAAGGGGGGGAACACTGAAGCTTTCTTT
d_call: .; v_call: TRBV20-1; clone_size: many; j_call: TRBJ1-5; cdr3_aa: CSASGAGDSNQPQHF; cdr3_nt: TGCAGTGCCTCAGGGGCAGGGGATAGCAATCAGCCCCAGCATTTT
d_call: TRBD1; v_call: TRBV7-9; clone_size: many; j_call: TRBJ1-1; cdr3_aa: CASSSQGAGTEAFF; cdr3_nt: TGTGCCAGCAGCTCACAGGGGGCTGGGACTGAAGCTTTCTTT
d_call: TRBD2; v_call: TRBV11-3; clone_size: .; j_call: TRBJ2-6; cdr3_aa: CASTLGGDGANVLTF; cdr3_nt: TGTGCCAGCACGTTGGGAGGGGATGGGGCCAACGTCCTGACTTTC
d_call: .; v_call: TRBV7-9; clone_size: .; j_call: TRBJ2-3; cdr3_aa: CASSLAGGNTQYF; cdr3_nt: TGTGCCAGCAGCTTAGCTGGGGGTAATACGCAGTATTTT
d_call: TRBD1; v_call: TRBV20-1; clone_size: many; j_call: TRBJ1-2; cdr3_aa: CSAPLGTGAGYTF; cdr3_nt: TGCAGTGCCCCACTCGGGACAGGGGCTGGCTACACCTTC
d_call: TRBD1; v_call: TRBV3-1; clone_size: .; j_call: TRBJ1-3; cdr3_aa: CASSHQGAGGNTIYF; cdr3_nt: TGTGCCAGCAGCCACCAGGGGGCGGGCGGAAACACCATATATTTT
d_call: TRBD2; v_call: TRBV24-1; clone_size: .; j_call: TRBJ2-1; cdr3_aa: CATIRFTRRLAANEQFF; cdr3_nt: TGTGCCACCATCCGATTTACAAGAAGACTAGCGGCCAATGAGCAGTTCTTC